The clone carrying this T cell receptor (beta chain) was seen more than once but under ten times. Germline loops: CDR1 LGHNA, CDR2 YNFKEQ. CDR3 length equals 15 residues. The ends lost 2 bases at V and 6 bases at J; junction bases unmatched: 5. TCRdb re-analysed the 5' RACE reads in MiXCR, keeping a single row per CDR3 protein. The sample carries hundreds of thousands of distinct CDR3 sequences, around an eighth recorded once. These data originate in a study of T cells after yellow fever vaccination. This TCR came from a man aged 25-40 years who received the YFV17D yellow fever vaccine. The source was PBMCs, collected on the day of the yellow fever booster vaccination. The rearrangement links TRBV4-2 to TRBJ2-5, with 11 bases fitting TRBD1. CDR3: CASSQQDRGRQTQYF. In nucleotides, the CDR3 is TGTGCCAGCAGCCAACAGGACAGGGGGCGGCAGACCCAGTACTTC.